This entry concerns a single TCR beta chain. No antigen is known for it. No base-level quality is on record; no much larger clone is a single base apart. These data are taken from a study of shared clonotypes between healthy human individuals (dated by TCRdb to 2020 to 2022). For the wider study: The cohort comprised two women and a few men aged 18 to 49 years. Between about 0.85 and 8.9 billion PBMCs per donor were obtained by leukapheresis. For each donor, CD4 naive and CD4 memory were each given three plates, CD8 naive was given two plates, and CD8 memory was given one plate. To increase sequencing depth and limit assay-specific biases, TCR repertoire library preparation and sequencing were carried out by different laboratories using diverse techniques. To estimate repertoire size and how much clonotypes are shared between individuals, the study performed deep sequencing of blood TCR repertoires from five healthy adults.

Study-level results and caveats: Because the study included only a small number of donors, the genetic and exposure-history diversity represented was limited. Compared with non-shared clonotypes, the clonotypes found in all four sorted-subset donors had higher generation probabilities. Larger estimated clonotype richness was generally found for naive subsets than for memory subsets. Even with the large sequencing depth, rarefaction of the sorted-subset datasets indicated that sequencing was incomplete. Pairwise subsampling indicated that sequencing depth was expected to affect the degree of clonotype sharing among donors. Across a handful of donors, approximately 5% of naive CD4, 3% to 4% of naive CD8, about 2.3% of memory CD4, and about 0.44% of memory CD8 clonotypes were shared. Sampling was limited to blood, and TCR repertoires in tissue likely differ from TCR repertoires in blood.

Reading the germline V gene gives CDR1 MDHEN and CDR2 SYDVKM. The germline ends are 19 bases apart after V is trimmed by 6 bases and J by 1 base. The CDR3 covers 16 residues, taking in both the cysteine and the phenylalanine. The only DNA kept is the CDR3, 48 bases in frame from the first base. TCR CDR3 regions were amplified from genomic DNA by multiplex PCR using the deep immunoSEQ assay. Genomic DNA extracted from each cell subset was distributed evenly over all wells of several immunoSEQ 96-well plates, and each plate served as one replicate. For sorted subsets, about 0.2 ug genomic DNA, equal to approximately 30,000 T cell genomes, was loaded into each replicate PCR. Purified libraries were quantified with a Qubit 3.0 fluorometer, sized on a Bioanalyzer 2100, and re-quantified with the KAPA Library Quantification kit. Every immunoSEQ 96-well plate was sequenced on a separate single-read 150-cycle Illumina NextSeq 550 flow cell. From the authors' description of their analysis: Because the immunoSEQ output included only junctional sequences and no quality scores, the filtering could not be the same as the filtering used for full-length reads. To assign V/J genes and CDR3, sequences were annotated using PyIR, a Python wrapper for IgBLAST v1.9, with IMGT germline references. Any read was removed if the V/J assignment was weak (E-value above 1e-6), the CDR3 was missing, or the read contained stop codons, out-of-frame junctions, or ambiguous translated residues. V3J clonotypes were defined as sequences sharing an identical inferred V gene, J gene, and CDR3 amino acid sequence. The percentage overlap between two repertoires was calculated by dividing the number of shared unique clonotypes by the size of the smaller repertoire. RTK rarefaction, the Chao1 estimator, and Recon v2.1 estimates of unobserved clonotypes were used to assess repertoire richness. OLGA was used to compute generation probabilities for all TCRbeta clonotypes that the gDNA method yielded from a handful of donors. TCRdb provides this immuneACCESS table in a form limited to in-frame rearrangements. Some clones are lacking; in checked studies, under half of them reflect an unresolved V gene, and why the rest are absent is not known. Clone size and V and J calls were adopted from that table, with D and trimming inferred from the DNA. Counted in this sample were about 750,000 clones; 80% to 95% of them appeared once. The ten largest account for nearly 25% of the sample.

CD8 naive samples were CD45RO-negative cells positively selected for CCR7, giving a CD45RA+CCR7+ population that excluded TemRA cells. Donors were healthy HIV-negative adults with no recently reported acute infections or vaccinations. Every donor was a Caucasian adult residing in Nashville, Tennessee, USA. After blood collection by leukapheresis, PBMCs were isolated using Ficoll-Histopaque density gradient centrifugation and then cryopreserved in the vapor phase of liquid nitrogen. Analytical flow cytometry was used to check the purity and quantity of each magnetically sorted T cell population. From each sorted fraction, genomic DNA was isolated and quantified by UV absorbance on a Nanodrop 2000c.

This receptor chain uses TRBV28 and TRBJ2-7; the D segment could be TRBD1, given 5 matching bases. This sequence was found in a man under 40 in good health. Sequences were obtained from naive CD8+ T cells sorted from blood. The cell subset or site label of this sample denotes: CD45RA+CCR7+. The CDR3 corresponds to CASSTPRTRLSYEQYF. The nucleotides read TGTGCCAGCAGCACACCGAGGACAAGATTATCCTACGAGCAGTACTTC. With the rest looked up from the reference TRBV28 and TRBJ2-7 genes rather than sequenced, the full variable domain is DVKVTQSSRYLVKRTGEKVFLECVQDMDHENMFWYRQDPGLGLRLIYFSYDVKMKEKGDIPEGYSVSREKKERFSLILESASTNQTSMYLCASSTPRTRLSYEQYFGPGTRLTVT.